The entry below describes one T cell receptor beta chain. The sample comes from a study of T-cell reconstitution after alpha-beta-depleted transplantation in children. Unique molecular identifiers were built into the TCRbeta library. TCRdb called the PCR reads again in MiXCR, with one record for every CDR3 protein. This table has about 640,000 distinct CDR3 sequences, approximately 12% appearing once. Unmatched junction bases numbered 12, after V lost 7 bases and J lost 7 bases. The germline V gene has CDR1 MNHNS and CDR2 SASEGT. CDR3 size: 16 residues. The material sequenced was PBMCs, mostly from graft donor cells, taken 360 days after TCRalphabeta/CD19-depleted stem cell transplant. The sequence came from a male patient aged 10 to 17 who had a stem cell transplant for acute myeloid leukemia, so the T cells may come from the graft donor. J is TRBJ2-1 and V is TRBV6-1; 11 nucleotides line up with TRBD2. In nucleotides, the CDR3 is TGTGCCAGCAACAGACCGGGACTAGCGGACTTGAATGAGCAGTTCTTC. Translation gives CASNRPGLADLNEQFF.